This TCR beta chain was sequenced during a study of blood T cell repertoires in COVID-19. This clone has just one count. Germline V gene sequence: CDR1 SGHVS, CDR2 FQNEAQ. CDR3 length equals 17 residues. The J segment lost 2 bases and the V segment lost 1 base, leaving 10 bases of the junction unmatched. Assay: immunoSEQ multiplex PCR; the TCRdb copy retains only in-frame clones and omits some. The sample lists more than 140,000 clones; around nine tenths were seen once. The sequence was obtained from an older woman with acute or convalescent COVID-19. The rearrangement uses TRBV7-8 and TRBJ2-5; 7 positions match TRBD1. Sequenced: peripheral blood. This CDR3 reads CASSLGGPGGAQETQYF. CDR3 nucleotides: TGTGCCAGCAGCTTAGGCGGGCCAGGGGGAGCGCAAGAGACCCAGTACTTC. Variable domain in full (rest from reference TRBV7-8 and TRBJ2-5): GAGVSQSPRYKVAKRGQDVALRCDPISGHVSLFWYQQALGQGPEFLTYFQNEAQLDKSGLPSDRFFAERPEGSVSTLKIQRTQQEDSAVYLCASSLGGPGGAQETQYFGPGTRLLVL.